This T cell receptor beta chain was sequenced for a study of vaccination and CD4 T cells after COVID-19. The overall study: Participants received two doses of either BNT162b2 or mRNA-1273 vaccine.

Concerning this clonotype itself: Antigen specificity is unknown.

Sequencing of the DNA from cultured CD4+ T cells was carried out with the Oncomine TCR Beta short-read assay. Each CDR3 protein is one row after TCRdb ran MiXCR on the PCR reads. The data contain about 18,000 distinct CDR3 sequences, around 43% of them seen just once; the ten biggest clones take up around 20%. The ends lost 4 bases at V and 6 bases at J; junction bases unmatched: 11. The CDR3 consists of 14 residues. Germline CDR1 and CDR2: GTSNPN and SVGIG (reference sequence). Documented treatment: roughly ten-day PBMC culture with coronavirus spike peptide pools or control peptides (ViraFEST assay).

The source is a human donor who received a COVID-19 vaccine. The sequences come from CD4+ T cells from blood, cultured in vitro, collected before SARS-CoV-2 vaccination. The rearrangement joins TRBV30 to TRBJ2-7; TRBD1 aligns across 8 bases. The CDR3, as DNA: TGTGCCTGGAATCGAGGACAGGGTGGTCCCGAGCAGTACTTC. Translating it yields CAWNRGQGGPEQYF.